The source of this T cell receptor beta chain is a study of shared clonotypes between healthy human individuals (dated by TCRdb to the early 2020s). About the study as a whole: A few men and a couple of women, aged 18 to 49 years, made up the cohort. To increase sequencing depth and limit assay-specific biases, different laboratories used diverse techniques to prepare libraries and sequence TCR repertoires. For each donor, CD4 naive and CD4 memory were each run on three plates, CD8 naive on two plates, and CD8 memory on one plate. Per donor, leukapheresis produced somewhere between about 0.9 and 10 billion PBMCs. To estimate repertoire size and how much clonotypes are shared between individuals, the study performed deep sequencing of blood TCR repertoires from about 5 healthy adults. The paper as a whole reports these results and caveats: Compared with non-shared clonotypes, clonotypes shared by all four sorted-subset donors had higher generation probabilities. Roughly 5% of naive CD4, roughly 3.5% of naive CD8, around 2.3% of memory CD4, and around 0.4% of memory CD8 clonotypes were shared across several donors. Pairwise subsampling led to the expectation that sequencing depth would affect the degree of clonotype sharing among donors. Sampling was limited to blood, and TCR repertoires in tissue likely differ from TCR repertoires in blood. Estimated clonotype richness was generally larger for naive than for memory subsets. Because the study included a small number of donors, the genetic and exposure-history diversity represented was limited. Incomplete sequencing was indicated by rarefaction of sorted-subset datasets, despite the large sequencing depth.

Using the deep immunoSEQ assay, multiplex PCR amplified TCR CDR3 regions from genomic DNA. Extracted genomic DNA from each cell subset was spread evenly across all wells of several immunoSEQ 96-well plates, with each plate serving as a replicate. For sorted subsets, roughly 200 ng genomic DNA, equal to tens of thousands of T cell genomes, was loaded into each replicate PCR. The purified libraries were quantified using a Qubit 3.0 fluorometer, sized with a Bioanalyzer 2100, and then quantified again using the KAPA Library Quantification kit. A separate single-read 150-cycle Illumina NextSeq 550 flow cell was used to sequence each immunoSEQ 96-well plate. Concerning the study's data processing: Because the immunoSEQ output included only junctional sequences and no quality scores, the filtering could not be the same as the filtering used for full-length reads. To assign V/J genes and CDR3, sequences were annotated using PyIR, a Python wrapper for IgBLAST v1.9, with IMGT germline references. Any read was removed if the V/J assignment was weak (E-value above 1e-6), the CDR3 was missing, or the read contained stop codons, out-of-frame junctions, or ambiguous translated residues. V3J clonotypes were defined as sequences sharing the same inferred V gene, J gene, and CDR3 amino acid sequence. The percentage overlap between two repertoires was calculated by dividing the number of shared unique clonotypes by the size of the smaller repertoire. Richness of each repertoire was evaluated using RTK rarefaction, the Chao1 estimator, and Recon v2.1 estimates of unobserved clonotypes. OLGA was used to compute generation probabilities for all TCRbeta clonotypes that the gDNA method yielded from a few donors. Sourced from immuneACCESS, this table was stored by TCRdb with only in-frame sequences that have V and J called. A share of the clones is absent; for the studies checked, an unresolved V gene accounts for under half, and the remainder has no known explanation. From that table come the V and J calls and clone size; the DNA was used to work out D and trimming. Counted in this sample were about 2.3 million clones; more than 85% of them appeared once. 0.35% to 0.5% of the sample is in the top ten clones.

Details on this clone: It lacks a known antigen. No per-base quality is available; no much larger clone lies one base away.

Counted from cysteine to phenylalanine, this CDR3 has 15 amino acids. Here the CDR3 DNA is all that survives: 45 bases in frame from base 1. V is pruned by 5 bases and J by 7 bases, leaving 10 bases of the junction without a gene match. From a lookup of the germline V gene, CDR1 and CDR2 are SGHTA and FQGTGA. Donors were healthy HIV-negative adults with no recently reported acute infections or vaccinations. Every donor was a Caucasian adult residing in Nashville, Tennessee, USA. CD4+ T cells were enriched by magnetic negative selection, after which naive cells were positively selected on CD45RA and the negative fraction was taken as the memory subset. Blood was collected by leukapheresis, and PBMCs were isolated by Ficoll-Histopaque density gradient centrifugation and then cryopreserved in liquid nitrogen vapor phase. Analytical flow cytometry was used to check the purity and quantity of each magnetically sorted T cell population. Genomic DNA was isolated from every sorted fraction and measured by UV absorbance on a Nanodrop 2000c.

The sequence derives from a young man in good health. Some clones in this sample may be carry-over from other donors' samples. Sequencing was performed on naive CD4+ T cells from PBMCs. The meaning of the sample's cell subset or site label: CD45RA+ positively selected. This chain joins TRBV7-3 to TRBJ2-1; TRBD1 agrees with 8 junctional bases. CDR3 loop: CASSPGSGQGNEQFF. The sequenced DNA is TGTGCCAGCAGCCCGGGCTCAGGACAGGGAAATGAGCAGTTCTTC.